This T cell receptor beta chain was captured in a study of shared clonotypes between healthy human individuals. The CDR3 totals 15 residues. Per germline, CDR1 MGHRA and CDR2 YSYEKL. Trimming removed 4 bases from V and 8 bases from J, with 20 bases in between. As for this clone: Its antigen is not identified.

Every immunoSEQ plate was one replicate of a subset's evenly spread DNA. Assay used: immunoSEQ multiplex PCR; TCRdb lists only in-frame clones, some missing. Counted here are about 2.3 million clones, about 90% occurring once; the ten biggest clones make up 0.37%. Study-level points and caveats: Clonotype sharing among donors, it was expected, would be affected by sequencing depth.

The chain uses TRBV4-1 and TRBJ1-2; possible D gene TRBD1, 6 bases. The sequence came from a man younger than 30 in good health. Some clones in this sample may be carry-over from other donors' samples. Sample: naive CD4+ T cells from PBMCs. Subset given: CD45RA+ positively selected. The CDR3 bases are TGCGCCAGCAGCCCCCAAACCGGACAGATCTACGGCTACACCTTC. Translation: CASSPQTGQIYGYTF.